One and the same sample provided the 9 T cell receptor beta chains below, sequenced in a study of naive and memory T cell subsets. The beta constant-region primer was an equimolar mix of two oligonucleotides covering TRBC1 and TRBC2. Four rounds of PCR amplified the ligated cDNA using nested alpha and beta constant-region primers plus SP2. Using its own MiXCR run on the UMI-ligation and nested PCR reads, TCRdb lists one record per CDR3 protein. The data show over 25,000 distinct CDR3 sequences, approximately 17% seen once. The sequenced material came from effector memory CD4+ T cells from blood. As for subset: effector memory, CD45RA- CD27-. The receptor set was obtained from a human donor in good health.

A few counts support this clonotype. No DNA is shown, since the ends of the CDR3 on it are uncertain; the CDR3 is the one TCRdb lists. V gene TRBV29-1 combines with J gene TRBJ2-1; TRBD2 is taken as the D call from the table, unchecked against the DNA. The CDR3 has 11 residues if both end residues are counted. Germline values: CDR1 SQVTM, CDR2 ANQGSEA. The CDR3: CSVGGGNRKFF.

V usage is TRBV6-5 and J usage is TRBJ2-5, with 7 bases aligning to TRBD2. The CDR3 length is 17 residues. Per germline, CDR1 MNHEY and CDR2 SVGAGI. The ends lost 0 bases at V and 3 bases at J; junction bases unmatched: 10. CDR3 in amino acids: CASSYSRVGSGEETQYF. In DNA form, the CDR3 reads TGTGCCAGCAGTTACTCTAGGGTCGGCAGCGGGGAAGAGACCCAGTACTTC.

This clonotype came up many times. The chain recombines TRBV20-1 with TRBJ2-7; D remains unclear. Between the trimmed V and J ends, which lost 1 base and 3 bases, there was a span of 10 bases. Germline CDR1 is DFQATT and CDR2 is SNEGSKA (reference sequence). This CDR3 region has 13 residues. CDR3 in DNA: TGCAGTGCTAGAGCCAACGAATACTACGAGCAGTACTTC. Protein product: CSARANEYYEQYF.

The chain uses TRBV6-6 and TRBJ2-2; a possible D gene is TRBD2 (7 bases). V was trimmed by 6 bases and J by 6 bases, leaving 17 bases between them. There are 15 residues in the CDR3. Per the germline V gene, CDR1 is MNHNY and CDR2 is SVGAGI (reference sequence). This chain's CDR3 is CASSQAGAGAGELFF. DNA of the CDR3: TGTGCCAGCAGCCAAGCAGGGGCGGGGGCCGGGGAGCTGTTTTTT.

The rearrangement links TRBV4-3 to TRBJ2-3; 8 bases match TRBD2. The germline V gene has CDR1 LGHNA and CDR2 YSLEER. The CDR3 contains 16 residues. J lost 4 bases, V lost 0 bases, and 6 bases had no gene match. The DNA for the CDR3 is TGCGCCAGCAGCCAAGATCCGGGAGGGTGGGCAGATACGCAGTATTTT. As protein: CASSQDPGGWADTQYF.

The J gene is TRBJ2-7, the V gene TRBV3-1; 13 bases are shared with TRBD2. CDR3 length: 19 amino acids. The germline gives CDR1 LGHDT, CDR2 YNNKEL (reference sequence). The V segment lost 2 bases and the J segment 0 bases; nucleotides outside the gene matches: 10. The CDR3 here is CASSQQPGLAGQSSYEQYF. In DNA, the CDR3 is TGTGCCAGCAGCCAACAACCGGGACTAGCGGGACAGTCCTCCTACGAGCAGTACTTC.

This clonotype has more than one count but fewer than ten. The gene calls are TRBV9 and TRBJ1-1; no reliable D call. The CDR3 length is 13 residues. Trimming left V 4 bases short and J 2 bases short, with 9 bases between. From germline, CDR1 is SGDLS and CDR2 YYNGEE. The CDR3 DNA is TGTGCCAGCAGCCGAGACACCAACACTGAAGCTTTCTTT. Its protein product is CASSRDTNTEAFF.

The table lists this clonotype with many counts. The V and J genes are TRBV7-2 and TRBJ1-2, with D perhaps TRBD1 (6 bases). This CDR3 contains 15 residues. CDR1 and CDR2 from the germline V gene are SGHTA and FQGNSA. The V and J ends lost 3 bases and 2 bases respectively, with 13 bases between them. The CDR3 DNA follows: TGTGCCAGCAGCTTGGACAGTCGAATGAACTATGGCTACACCTTC. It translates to CASSLDSRMNYGYTF.

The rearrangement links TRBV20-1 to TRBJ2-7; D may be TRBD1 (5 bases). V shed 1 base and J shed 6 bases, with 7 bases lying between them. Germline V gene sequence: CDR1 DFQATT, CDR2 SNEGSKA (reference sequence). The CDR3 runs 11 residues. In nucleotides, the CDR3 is TGCAGTGCTAGAGGACAGTCCGAGCAGTACTTC. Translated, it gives CSARGQSEQYF.